This T cell receptor (beta chain) stems from a study of T cell clonotyping in hematopoietic cell transplantation. Study overall: Recipient samples before transplant were obtained post-cytoreduction.

This clone was detected once. Its antigen is not known. Relative to the germline gene, one junction end is altered; a read error may explain this. Time point denoted: recipient sample about 28 days before transplant, after cytoreduction. Recipients were bled about 28 days pretransplant and at posttransplant days 30, 100, 180. Overall study findings and caveats: Few recipient clonotypes overlapped donors; over 95% were de novo at given depth. After transplant, recipient diversity fell while pathologically expanded clonotypes grew through day 180.

CDR1 and CDR2 from the germline V gene are SGHAT and FQNNGV. The CDR3 consists of 11 residues. Profiling relied on immunoSEQ multiplex PCR, and the TCRdb table lists in-frame clones only, not all of them. The table has 11,000 or so clones, 92% seen once. This chain links TRBV11-2 with TRBJ2-3, with D perhaps matching TRBD2 (5 bases). The receptor's source is a woman aged 40 to 49 with acute myeloid leukemia. Some clones in this sample may be carry-over from other donors' samples. The sequenced sample was peripheral blood mononuclear cells, obtained before stem cell transplant. Here the CDR3 DNA reads TGTGCCAGCAGCTTAGCACAGCGAGGGAGTTTT. Translating it yields CASSLAQRGSF.